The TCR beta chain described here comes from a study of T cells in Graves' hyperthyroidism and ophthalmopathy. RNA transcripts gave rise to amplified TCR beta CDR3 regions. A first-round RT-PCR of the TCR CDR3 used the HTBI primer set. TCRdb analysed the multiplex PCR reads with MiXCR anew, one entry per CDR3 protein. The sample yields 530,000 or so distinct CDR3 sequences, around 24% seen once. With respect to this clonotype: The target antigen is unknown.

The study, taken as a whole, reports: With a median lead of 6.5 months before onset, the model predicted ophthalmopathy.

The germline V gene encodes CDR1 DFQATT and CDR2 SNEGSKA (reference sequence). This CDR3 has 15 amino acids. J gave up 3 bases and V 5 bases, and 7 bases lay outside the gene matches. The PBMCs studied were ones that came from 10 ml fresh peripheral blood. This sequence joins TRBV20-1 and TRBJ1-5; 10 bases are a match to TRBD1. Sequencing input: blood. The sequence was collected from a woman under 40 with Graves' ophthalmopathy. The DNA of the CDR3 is TGCAGTGCTCCTCGGGACAGGGGTACCAATCAGCCCCAGCATTTT. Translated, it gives CSAPRDRGTNQPQHF.